These 8 T cell receptor beta chains originate from one sample sequenced in a study of T cells in Graves' hyperthyroidism and ophthalmopathy. TCR beta CDR3 regions were amplified from RNA. HTBI primers were used for first-round RT-PCR of the TCR CDR3. MiXCR, applied by TCRdb to the multiplex PCR reads, yields one record per CDR3 protein. The sample lists roughly 700,000 distinct CDR3 sequences, roughly a third occurring once. The source material was blood. These receptors came from a woman aged 35 to 49 with Graves' hyperthyroidism.

CDR3 nucleotide sequence: TGTGCCAGCAGCAGGACTGTTGTGAACACTGAAGCTTTCTTT. Translating it yields CASSRTVVNTEAFF. The chain joins TRBV7-3 to TRBJ1-1, with D unresolved. CDR1 is SGHTA and CDR2 is FQGTGA in the germline V gene. The CDR3 is 14 amino acids. Trimming took off 5 bases at V and 0 bases at J, with 10 bases between the two ends.

The sample holds a few counts of this clonotype. The chain is built from TRBV11-2 and TRBJ1-5; D ambiguous. Trimming cost V 5 bases and J 6 bases, with 20 bases left between them. The CDR3 runs to 16 residues. Germline V CDR1 and CDR2: SGHAT, FQNNGV. CDR3 in amino acids: CASSPSDLLLGQPQHF. The CDR3 region has the DNA TGTGCCAGCAGCCCATCTGACTTGTTGTTAGGTCAGCCCCAGCATTTT.

The sample holds a few counts of this clonotype. This chain connects TRBV6-5 to TRBJ1-6, with D perhaps matching TRBD1 (5 bases). Germline loops: CDR1 MNHEY, CDR2 SVGAGI. Between the trimmed V and J ends, which lost 8 bases and 8 bases, there was a span of 13 bases. The CDR3 consists of 13 residues. Here the CDR3 reads CASDLGDDSPLHF. CDR3 nucleotides: TGTGCCAGCGACTTGGGGGACGATTCACCCCTCCACTTT.

The table lists this clonotype with many counts. The rearrangement uses TRBV7-2 and TRBJ2-5, with TRBD1 matching 10 bases. J gave up 5 bases and V 7 bases, and 7 bases lay outside the gene matches. Per the germline V gene, CDR1 is SGHTA and CDR2 is FQGNSA. The CDR3 extends over 14 amino acids. CDR3 region: CASIRQGAGETQYF. As DNA, the CDR3 is TGTGCCAGCATCCGACAGGGGGCGGGGGAGACCCAGTACTTC.

This clonotype was detected a few times. J is TRBJ2-7 and V is TRBV10-2, with D maybe TRBD2 (5 bases). V was pared by 4 bases and J by 7 bases, with 11 bases between. The germline V gene has CDR1 WSHSY and CDR2 SAAADI. This CDR3 comprises 12 residues. The CDR3: CASSASQVEQYF. The CDR3 DNA reads as TGCGCCAGCAGTGCTAGCCAAGTAGAGCAGTACTTC.

J is TRBJ2-5 and V is TRBV20-1, with D maybe TRBD1 (6 bases). The assigned J gene may be wrong: the sequence end matches TRBJ2-1 better. In germline, CDR1 is DFQATT, CDR2 SNEGSKA (reference sequence). This CDR3 region has 13 residues. Here the CDR3 reads CSAMVLGQSQQFF. The DNA of the CDR3 is TGCAGTGCTATGGTACTAGGACAGAGTCAGCAGTTCTTC.

The chain couples TRBV4-1 to TRBJ1-4, with D maybe TRBD1 (5 bases). Trimming took 1 base from V and 3 from J, leaving 12 bases between them. The CDR3 has 16 residues. The germline CDR1 and CDR2 sequences are MGHRA and YSYEKL. As DNA, the CDR3 is TGCGCCAGCAGCCAAGGGGGGGGTCGAGCTAATGAAAAACTGTTTTTT. Amino acids: CASSQGGGRANEKLFF.

This clonotype was seen repeatedly, ten times or more. The chain employs TRBV7-2 and TRBJ2-5; the match to TRBD1 covers 9 bases. This CDR3 spans 14 amino acids. The V gene end was trimmed by 5 bases and the J gene end by 4 bases; junction bases not matched to a gene: 5. From germline, CDR1 is SGHTA and CDR2 FQGNSA. Written as DNA, the CDR3 is TGTGCCAGCAGCACACAGGGGGCGCGAGAGACCCAGTACTTC. This sequence encodes CASSTQGARETQYF.